The 7 T cell receptor beta chains presented below share a single source sample, sequenced in a study of CD8 T cells in ankylosing spondylitis. The antigens of these receptors remain unknown. Whole-study findings and limits: Ankylosing spondylitis blood appeared to carry a characteristic TCR beta motif of fewer than 10 highly homologous variants.

TCRdb called the 5' RACE reads again in MiXCR, with one record for every CDR3 protein. The sample lists 100,000 to 150,000 distinct CDR3 sequences, more than 15% occurring once. The specimen sequenced was blood, either unsorted or a sorted T cell fraction (not recorded which). The source of these receptors is a male donor with ankylosing spondylitis.

The CDR3 DNA follows: TGCGCCAGCAGCCAAGAAAACTACCAAGAGACCCAGTACTTC. This translates into CASSQENYQETQYF. The V gene is TRBV4-1, the J gene TRBJ2-5, with D unclear. V lost 0 bases, J lost 0 bases, and 5 bases lay in between. CDR1 MGHRA and CDR2 YSYEKL come from the germline V gene. The CDR3 is 14 amino acids.

The genes are TRBV5-6 and TRBJ2-1, with D perhaps matching TRBD2 (5 bases). The CDR3 is made up of 16 amino acids. V lost 1 base and J 6 bases, leaving 17 bases between the germline ends. The V gene's germline CDR1 is SGHDT and CDR2 YYEEEE. CDR3 region: CASSLWVGDQINEQFF. In DNA form, the CDR3 reads TGTGCCAGCAGCTTGTGGGTCGGGGATCAAATCAATGAGCAGTTCTTC.

This clonotype was seen a few times. This sequence joins TRBV4-1 and TRBJ2-5, with TRBD1 matching 8 bases. V lost 1 base and J lost 3; bases outside the gene matches: 13. The CDR3 loop spans 18 amino acids. Germline CDR1 reads MGHRA; CDR2 reads YSYEKL. The CDR3 DNA sequence: TGCGCCAGCAGCCAAGTTTATTTAGCCAGGGGGCGGGAAGAGACCCAGTACTTC. It is translated as CASSQVYLARGREETQYF.

In its sample, this clonotype was seen a few times. The CDR3 loop reads CASSHLDLGDGYTF. The CDR3, as DNA: TGCGCCAGCAGCCACCTCGATTTAGGGGATGGCTACACCTTC. This chain connects TRBV4-1 to TRBJ1-2, with TRBD1 as a possible D gene (5 bases). This CDR3 has 14 residues. Trimming removed 3 bases from V and 6 bases from J, with 14 bases in between. Germline V gene data show CDR1 as MGHRA and CDR2 as YSYEKL.

This clonotype was picked up a small number of times. This sequence joins TRBV7-9 and TRBJ1-1, with D unresolved. Trimming took 3 bases from V and 6 from J, leaving 14 bases between them. Germline lookup yields CDR1 SEHNR and CDR2 FQNEAQ (reference sequence). The CDR3 sequence is 14 residues long. CDR3 bases: TGTGCCAGCAGCTTCGGTCCCGGACGCGCTGAAGCTTTCTTT. Protein sequence: CASSFGPGRAEAFF.

This clonotype has only a few counts. The genes are TRBV10-3 and TRBJ2-7; D might be TRBD1 (6 bases). Germline lookup yields CDR1 ENHRY and CDR2 SYGVKD. V lost 4 bases to trimming and J lost 4 bases, with 17 bases between them. The CDR3 length is 15 residues. Written as DNA, the CDR3 is TGTGCCATCAGTGGACCCCCAGGGGTTCCTTACGAGCAGTACTTC. It is translated as CAISGPPGVPYEQYF.

This clonotype appeared a few times. This rearrangement joins TRBV20-1 to TRBJ2-7; possible D gene TRBD1, 6 bases. CDR3 size: 14 residues. Germline V CDR1 and CDR2: DFQATT, SNEGSKA (reference sequence). The V end lost 2 bases, the J end lost 6 bases, and 17 bases lay between the germline ends. The CDR3 nucleotides read TGCAGTGCTAGATCGGTGCAGGGGTCGGGCGAGCAGTACTTC. Translating it yields CSARSVQGSGEQYF.